A single sample is the source of the 10 T cell receptor beta chains below, sequenced in a study of identical twins. In TCRdb, the 5' RACE reads were re-called with MiXCR into one record per CDR3 protein. The profile shows around 530,000 distinct CDR3 sequences, over 12% of them singletons. This same sample was also part of a study on yellow fever vaccine responses in identical twins.

Material: CD4+ T cells sorted from blood. The source is a woman younger than 30 in good health.

V and J are TRBV9 and TRBJ1-1; 10 bases are shared with TRBD1. Trimming cost V 3 bases and J 5 bases; bases outside gene matches: 4. The CDR3 covers 14 residues. The germline V gene has CDR1 SGDLS and CDR2 YYNGEE. This CDR3 reads CASSATGGLTEAFF. CDR3 sequence (DNA): TGTGCCAGCAGCGCGACAGGGGGCTTGACTGAAGCTTTCTTT.

This clonotype has only one observation. The chain has TRBV7-9 and TRBJ2-3; the D is unclear. Germline CDR1 and CDR2: SEHNR and FQNEAQ (reference sequence). Between the trimmed V and J ends, which lost 1 base and 1 base, there was a span of 9 bases. CDR3 length: 15 residues. DNA of the CDR3: TGTGCCAGCAGCTTAGGCCCAGGAGGCACAGATACGCAGTATTTT. This translates into CASSLGPGGTDTQYF.

This clonotype appeared a few times. CDR3 amino acids: CASTSQGVSGANVLTF. DNA for the CDR3: TGTGCCAGCACTTCCCAAGGGGTCTCTGGGGCCAACGTCCTGACTTTC. This chain joins TRBV6-5 and TRBJ2-6, with D possibly matching TRBD1 (5 bases). This CDR3 region has 16 residues. Trimming took off 7 bases at V and 0 bases at J, with 13 bases between the two ends. CDR1 and CDR2 from the germline V gene are MNHEY and SVGAGI.

A few counts support this clonotype. V usage is TRBV29-1 and J usage is TRBJ2-2, with D possibly being TRBD1 (6 bases). There are 15 residues in the CDR3. Germline V gene sequence: CDR1 SQVTM, CDR2 ANQGSEA. V was trimmed by 3 bases and J by 3 bases, leaving 14 bases between them. CDR3 sequence: CSVDPGTKHTGELFF. DNA of the CDR3: TGCAGCGTTGACCCCGGGACAAAACACACCGGGGAGCTGTTTTTT.

This chain connects TRBV5-1 to TRBJ2-3; possibly TRBD2 for D (5 bases). Trimming took off 0 bases at V and 6 bases at J, with 17 bases between the two ends. Germline V gene lookup returns CDR1 SGHRS and CDR2 YFSETQ. This CDR3 is built from 16 residues. CDR3 nucleotide sequence: TGCGCCAGCAGCTTGGCCGTGGTGGGAGTCAAGGATACGCAGTATTTT. Amino acids: CASSLAVVGVKDTQYF.

This clonotype was detected a few times. V is TRBV5-1 and J is TRBJ1-1; D is unresolved. The V gene's germline CDR1 is SGHRS and CDR2 YFSETQ. V gave up 0 bases and J gave up 1 base, with 7 bases separating them. The CDR3 spans 14 residues. The CDR3 DNA reads as TGCGCCAGCAGCTTGGTGGGGAGGAACACTGAAGCTTTCTTT. It encodes CASSLVGRNTEAFF.

This clonotype was observed a handful of times. This chain joins TRBV20-1 and TRBJ2-5; 8 bases fit TRBD2. Trimming took 5 bases from V and 6 from J; bases not matched to a gene: 14. Germline V lookup: CDR1 DFQATT, CDR2 SNEGSKA (reference sequence). The CDR3 sequence is 15 residues long. This CDR3 is CSARVSAGGSKTQYF. The CDR3 DNA reads as TGCAGTGCTCGTGTGTCTGCGGGAGGATCGAAGACCCAGTACTTC.

V usage is TRBV9 and J usage is TRBJ2-2; possible D gene TRBD2, 6 bases. The germline CDR1 and CDR2 sequences are SGDLS and YYNGEE. The CDR3 consists of 16 residues. V was trimmed by 0 bases and J by 3 bases, leaving 12 bases between them. The CDR3, as DNA: TGTGCCAGCAGCGTAGGGGGACTTCTATACACCGGGGAGCTGTTTTTT. Its protein is CASSVGGLLYTGELFF.

The rearrangement uses TRBV29-1 and TRBJ2-1; D is undetermined. V was shortened by 6 bases and J by 10 bases, with 10 bases between the two germline ends. The germline CDR1 and CDR2 sequences are SQVTM and ANQGSEA. CDR3 length: 10 amino acids. The CDR3 nucleotides read TGCAGCGTATTGTTCAGAGAGCAGTTCTTC. Its protein is CSVLFREQFF.

There are a few counts of this clonotype. The chain joins TRBV4-2 to TRBJ2-1; 7 bases agree with TRBD2. Germline V gene lookup returns CDR1 LGHNA and CDR2 YNFKEQ. The CDR3 covers 18 residues. The junction had 12 bases not matched to a gene; V was cut back by 4 bases and J by 0 bases. The CDR3 DNA reads TGTGCCAGCAGCCCCCGTCCTGGCGGGAGTCCCTCCTACAATGAGCAGTTCTTC. This sequence encodes CASSPRPGGSPSYNEQFF.